This note documents a single T cell receptor beta chain sequence. Its antigen is currently unknown. The CDR3 is made up of 14 amino acids. V shed 5 bases and J shed 2 bases, with 12 bases lying between them. The germline V gene has CDR1 SEHNR and CDR2 FQNEAQ (reference sequence). This record comes from a study of T cell responses to AZD1222 COVID-19 vaccine. Data came from immunoSEQ multiplex PCR; TCRdb stores just in-frame clones and leaves some out. The sample lists 110,000 to 150,000 clones, about 93% occurring once. Study observations and caveats: Clonal diversity was possibly underestimated, and the donors were mostly white British, with more females. Repertoire samples came only from after the peak T cell response. Unmutated variant regions are reportedly targeted by nearly half of spike-specific TCRs.

The chain has TRBV7-9 and TRBJ2-5; either TRBD1 or TRBD2 may fit D (5 bases each). The receptor comes from an adult in good health. The sample in question was peripheral blood, obtained on day 0 of AZD1222 vaccination. In DNA form, the CDR3 reads TGTGCCAGCAGCGCCCGGGGCCTACAAGAGACCCAGTACTTC. It is translated as CASSARGLQETQYF.